The 15 T cell receptor beta chains in this list originate from one sample, sequenced in a study of tumor-infiltrating lymphocytes in primary liver carcinoma. Each 20-30 mg portion of unsorted bulk tissue served as the source for co-extraction of RNA and DNA. Production of TCR beta cDNA used around 460 ng total RNA together with a constant-region primer. Employing slightly modified ARM-PCR, three nested multiplex PCR rounds were run, and these gave rise to the TCR beta libraries. It was with TRBV1-TRBV30 forward primers and a C-beta reverse primer that the first two PCR rounds were run, at approximately 10 cycles each. Via MiXCR, TCRdb re-called the multiplex PCR reads, giving one row per CDR3 protein. The table records about 66,000 distinct CDR3 sequences, roughly 70% of them present only once. The sample was liver tumor tissue from sampling region 4. Regarding subset: tumor region T4, right-lateral pole. The receptors were sampled from a man aged 40-50 years with primary liver carcinoma and hepatitis B virus infection.

The V call is TRBV4-1, the J call TRBJ2-1; 7 nucleotides align to TRBD2. The V segment lost 3 bases and the J segment 3 bases; nucleotides outside the gene matches: 11. Germline V gene data show CDR1 as MGHRA and CDR2 as YSYEKL. The CDR3 runs to 17 residues. CDR3 in amino acids: CASSQRTGRSYYNEQFF. CDR3 DNA sequence: TGCGCCAGCAGCCAGAGGACCGGGAGGAGCTACTACAATGAGCAGTTCTTC.

This clonotype occurred once. The chain joins TRBV28 to TRBJ2-1; D gene ambiguous. CDR3 size: 13 residues. Trimming took 6 bases from V and 6 from J, leaving 12 bases between them. The germline V gene encodes CDR1 MDHEN and CDR2 SYDVKM. CDR3: CASSALEPNEQFF. The CDR3 DNA is TGTGCCAGCAGCGCCTTGGAGCCCAATGAGCAGTTCTTC.

This clonotype was detected ten times or more. The rearrangement joins TRBV7-2 to TRBJ2-7, with D hard to call. This CDR3 contains 14 residues. Looked up from germline, CDR1 is SGHTA and CDR2 is FQGNSA. Trimming removed 1 base from V and 3 bases from J, with 10 bases in between. In DNA, the CDR3 is TGTGCCAGCAGCTTAGGCAGACTGAACTACGAGCAGTACTTC. Protein sequence: CASSLGRLNYEQYF.

Remarks on this clonotype: It is likely a read error, because the conserved phenylalanine at the end of the CDR3 is missing. V is TRBV14 and J is TRBJ2-3, with D hard to call. Trimming pared 4 bases from V and 2 bases from J, leaving 7 bases between. This CDR3 contains 13 residues. Germline CDR1 and CDR2: SGHDN and FVKESK. Here the CDR3 reads CASSLGYTDTQYS. The CDR3, as DNA: TGTGCCAGCAGCCTGGGATACACAGATACGCAGTATTCT.

As regards this clonotype: One junction end does not reproduce the germline sequence, and a read error may be involved. The chain recombines TRBV5-1 with TRBJ2-7; maybe TRBD2 (5 bases). The V gene's germline CDR1 is SGHRS and CDR2 YFSETQ. The CDR3 spans 15 residues. This CDR3 reads CASSFAGISSYVQYF. The CDR3 region has the DNA TGCGCCAGCAGCTTCGCCGGGATAAGCTCCTACGTGCAGTACTTC.

About this clonotype: Being one base from a much bigger clone, this may be a read error. CDR3 residues: CASSPELAGAYNEQLF. The CDR3 DNA is TGCGCCAGCAGCCCCGAACTAGCGGGGGCTTACAATGAGCAGCTCTTC. The rearrangement links TRBV4-1 to TRBJ2-1, with 11 bases aligning to TRBD2. The CDR3 spans 16 residues. CDR1 and CDR2 (germline): MGHRA, YSYEKL.

Comments on this clonotype: This clone may be a read error of a much larger clone one base away. The chain links TRBV7-8 to TRBJ2-1; D may be TRBD2 (7 bases). The CDR3 loop spans 16 amino acids. V was pared by 7 bases and J by 6 bases, with 22 bases between. The germline gives CDR1 SGHVS, CDR2 FQNEAQ. The CDR3 sequence: CASNSDSRGAANEQFF. As DNA, the CDR3 is TGTGCCAGCAACTCTGATAGCCGGGGGGCGGCCAATGAGCAGTTCTTC.

In the case of this clonotype: Here the CDR3 omits its conserved ending phenylalanine or tryptophan, so a read error is the likely source. The chain uses TRBV6-5 and TRBJ2-1, with no clear D. Germline-derived CDR1 and CDR2 are MNHEY and SVGAGI. The CDR3 is 13 amino acids. CDR3 residues: CASNYAVLNEQFI. The DNA for the CDR3 is TGTGCCAGCAATTACGCCGTATTAAATGAGCAGTTCATC.

For this clonotype: One end of the junction fails to match germline, which may point to a read error. The chain is built from TRBV12-3 or TRBV12-4 and TRBJ2-5, with D unclear. The CDR3 is 13 amino acids. This chain's CDR3 is CASSLSVVETQYF. CDR3 nucleotides: TGTGCCAGCAGTTTGTCAGTGGTCGAGACCCAGTATTTC.

There are many counts of this clonotype. The chain recombines TRBV7-8 with TRBJ2-3, with TRBD1 as a possible D gene (6 bases). Trimming cost V 1 base and J 7 bases, with 21 bases left between them. CDR1 is SGHVS, CDR2 FQNEAQ, per germline. This CDR3 is built from 17 residues. The CDR3 DNA follows: TGTGCCAGCAGCTTAGTGTTACAGGGAATAGAGGCAAATACGCAGTATTTT. Protein sequence: CASSLVLQGIEANTQYF.

Remarks on this clonotype: Relative to the germline gene, one junction end is altered; a read error may explain this. The chain is built from TRBV12-3 or TRBV12-4 and TRBJ2-1; maybe TRBD2 (6 bases). This CDR3 region has 14 residues. CDR3 amino acids: CASITGTSYDEHFF. CDR3 DNA: TGTGCCAGCATTACCGGGACTTCCTATGATGAGCACTTCTTC.

This chain uses TRBV6-5 with TRBJ1-1; 9 positions agree with TRBD1. The CDR3 runs to 15 residues. Unmatched junction bases numbered 12, after V lost 4 bases and J lost 9 bases. Germline V gene sequence: CDR1 MNHEY, CDR2 SVGAGI. The CDR3 here is CASSSDRGEYSKAFF. CDR3 coding DNA: TGTGCCAGCAGTTCCGACAGGGGGGAGTACTCTAAAGCTTTCTTT.

About this clonotype itself: A single base separates this from a much larger clone, so it may be a read error. A read error is likely, as this CDR3 ends without the conserved phenylalanine or tryptophan. It is unclear where the CDR3 begins or ends on the DNA, so no DNA is shown, and the CDR3 is as TCRdb lists it. This chain joins TRBV6-6 and TRBJ2-6. The CDR3 is 15 amino acids long, termini counted. CDR1 and CDR2 (germline): MNHNY, SVGAGI (reference sequence). CDR3 amino acids: CASSYSNSGANVLIS.

Details on this clonotype: It may be a read error: a sequence one base away is much more abundant. The chain has TRBV11-3 and TRBJ2-5, with TRBD1 matching 7 bases. This CDR3 is built from 14 residues. CDR1 and CDR2 (germline): SGHNT, YENEEA. V shed 6 bases, J shed 4 bases, and the junction held 8 bases outside the gene matches. The CDR3 sequence is CASSLGQNGETQYF. The CDR3, as DNA: TGTGCCAGCAGTCTGGGACAGAATGGAGAGACCCAGTACTTC.

This clonotype was counted a few times. V gene TRBV9 combines with J gene TRBJ2-1, with TRBD2 matching 10 bases. J was trimmed by 7 bases and V by 4 bases; bases with no gene match: 11. The CDR3 is 16 residues long. Germline V lookup: CDR1 SGDLS, CDR2 YYNGEE. CDR3 nucleotide sequence: TGTGCCAGCAGCCCAGCCGGACTAGCGGACTATAATGAGCAGTTCTTC. It codes for CASSPAGLADYNEQFF.